The rows below give T cell receptor beta chains drawn from one sample of a study of blood T cells in healthy people across ages. In TCRdb, the 5' RACE reads were re-called with MiXCR into one record per CDR3 protein. The sample has more than 500,000 distinct CDR3 sequences; about 25% are singletons. These same records also appear under a second study, on T cells of mothers and their children.

Sequencing was done on a sample of blood. The origin of the receptors is a boy aged 2 to 9 in good health. Both conserved end residues are part of each CDR3. Each record gives: J gene, V gene, clone size, D gene, CDR3 protein, CDR3 DNA. The D gene is left open where the match is weak. Rows give clone size only sometimes, using once, few, many, or a class for an expanded clone.

TRBJ2-1	TRBV11-2	NA	NA	CASSLEGGAGNEQFF	TGTGCCAGCAGCTTAGAAGGGGGGGCTGGTAATGAGCAGTTCTTC
TRBJ2-3	TRBV7-6	NA	NA	CASSLDPIRADTQYF	TGTGCCAGCAGCCTGGACCCGATTCGCGCAGATACGCAGTATTTT
TRBJ1-2	TRBV11-2	few	TRBD1	CASSPGGAEGYTF	TGTGCCAGCAGCCCAGGGGGGGCGGAAGGCTACACCTTC
TRBJ2-5	TRBV14	few	NA	CASNAEGGRETQYF	TGTGCCAGCAACGCAGAGGGGGGACGAGAGACCCAGTACTTC
TRBJ1-2	TRBV27	NA	NA	CASSLGPSVASRYTF	TGTGCCAGCAGTTTAGGGCCCTCCGTGGCGAGTCGCTACACCTTC
TRBJ1-2	TRBV12-3/TRBV12-4	NA	TRBD1	CASRFQGAAGYTF	TGTGCCAGCAGGTTCCAGGGGGCGGCTGGCTACACCTTC
TRBJ2-1	TRBV7-9	NA	NA	CASSSTVKF	TGTGCCAGCAGCTCAACGGTGAAGTTC
TRBJ2-1	TRBV4-2	NA	NA	CASSQDHNNEQFF	TGTGCCAGCAGCCAAGACCACAACAATGAGCAGTTCTTC
TRBJ2-7	TRBV18	few	NA	CASDHGHGGAYEQYF	TGTGCCAGCGATCACGGGCACGGGGGAGCCTACGAGCAGTACTTC
TRBJ1-1	TRBV20-1	NA	NA	CSARWFGSTEAFF	TGCAGTGCTAGATGGTTCGGATCTACTGAAGCTTTCTTT
TRBJ1-1	TRBV9	few	NA	CASSVEEENTEAFF	TGTGCCAGCAGCGTAGAGGAGGAGAACACTGAAGCTTTCTTT
TRBJ1-4	TRBV12-3/TRBV12-4	many	NA	CASSRQREKLFF	TGTGCCAGCAGCCGACAGAGAGAAAAACTGTTTTTT
TRBJ1-2	TRBV10-3	NA	NA	CAIKAPESDYGYTF	TGTGCCATCAAAGCGCCGGAAAGCGACTATGGCTACACCTTC
TRBJ2-5	TRBV6-5	few	NA	CASSPGLFQETQYF	TGTGCCAGCAGCCCTGGACTATTCCAAGAGACCCAGTACTTC
TRBJ2-3	TRBV7-2	few	NA	CASSNRGDSTDTQYF	TGTGCCAGCAGTAACCGTGGGGACAGCACAGATACGCAGTATTTT
TRBJ2-5	TRBV11-3	few	NA	CASSSSAGLDGETQYF	TGTGCCAGCAGCTCGTCGGCGGGACTGGATGGAGAGACCCAGTACTTC
TRBJ2-5	TRBV7-2	few	TRBD2	CASSLASGSGETQYF	TGTGCCAGCAGCTTAGCTAGCGGGAGTGGAGAGACCCAGTACTTC
TRBJ1-2	TRBV9	many	NA	CASSSPGTSHYGYTF	TGTGCCAGCAGCTCTCCCGGGACATCCCACTATGGCTACACCTTC
TRBJ2-5	TRBV3-1	few	NA	CASSRSAKIQETQYF	TGTGCCAGCAGCCGTAGCGCCAAGATACAAGAGACCCAGTACTTC
TRBJ1-1	TRBV20-1	NA	NA	CSAPWEDTEAFF	TGCAGTGCTCCATGGGAAGACACTGAAGCTTTCTTT
TRBJ2-7	TRBV15	few	NA	CATSRGGTVSSYEQYF	TGTGCCACCAGCAGAGGAGGAACAGTAAGCTCCTACGAGCAGTACTTC
TRBJ2-7	TRBV20-1	NA	NA	CSARRGASYEQYF	TGCAGTGCTAGGCGCGGGGCATCCTACGAGCAGTACTTC
TRBJ1-5	TRBV7-2	many	NA	CASSLGTRNQPQHF	TGTGCCAGCAGCTTAGGGACACGCAATCAGCCCCAGCATTTT
TRBJ2-3	TRBV7-2	few	NA	CASSLAGGLNTDTQYF	TGTGCCAGCAGCTTAGCGGGAGGACTGAACACAGATACGCAGTATTTT
TRBJ2-2	TRBV29-1	NA	TRBD1	CSVETGTGYTGELFF	TGCAGCGTTGAAACCGGGACAGGGTACACCGGGGAGCTGTTTTTT
TRBJ1-2	TRBV7-2	NA	TRBD1	CASSNRDSNYGYTF	TGTGCCAGCAGCAACCGGGACAGTAACTATGGCTACACCTTC
TRBJ2-2	TRBV6-1	NA	NA	CASSETFLGTGELFF	TGTGCCAGCAGTGAAACTTTCCTCGGAACCGGGGAGCTGTTTTTT
TRBJ2-2	TRBV11-3	NA	TRBD1	CASSKGQGVGELFF	TGTGCCAGCAGTAAAGGACAGGGTGTCGGGGAGCTGTTTTTT
TRBJ2-5	TRBV6-5	NA	NA	CASSYSNLLETQYF	TGTGCCAGCAGTTACTCGAACTTACTTGAGACCCAGTACTTC
TRBJ1-4	TRBV12-3/TRBV12-4	few	NA	CASSRKRGSAEKLFF	TGTGCCAGCAGCCGAAAAAGGGGGTCGGCTGAAAAACTGTTTTTT
TRBJ2-1	TRBV29-1	NA	TRBD2	CSFGLAGEQGNVYNEQFF	TGCAGCTTCGGACTAGCGGGAGAGCAAGGGAACGTCTACAATGAGCAGTTCTTC
TRBJ2-7	TRBV7-8	NA	TRBD2	CASSRRGTRPYEQYF	TGTGCCAGCAGCCGAAGGGGGACTAGGCCTTACGAGCAGTACTTC
TRBJ2-1	TRBV10-3	NA	NA	CAISGFFTDSYNEQFF	TGTGCCATCAGTGGCTTCTTTACGGACTCCTACAATGAGCAGTTCTTC